This TCR beta chain was captured in a study of shared clonotypes between healthy human individuals. Across the study: For every donor, three CD4 naive, three CD4 memory, two CD8 naive and one CD8 memory plates were used.

Turning to this clone: Its antigen remains unknown.

Overall study findings and caveats: Although depth was large, rarefaction showed that sequencing of the sorted subsets was incomplete. Across a handful of donors, naive CD4 shared 5% to 6%, naive CD8 3% to 3.5%, memory CD4 more than 2%, memory CD8 0.35% to 0.5%.

Naive CD8 populations comprised CD45RO-negative cells positively selected for CCR7, excluding terminally differentiated effector memory CD45RA+ cells. Study processing details: Because ImmunoSEQ provided only junction sequences with no quality scores, the filtering differed. Sequencing was performed with immunoSEQ multiplex PCR; in TCRdb, only in-frame clones are kept and a portion is missing. The V and J calls and clone size were taken over from that table, and D and trimming were inferred from the DNA. The sample has approximately 2,200,000 clones; roughly 91% are singletons. CDR1 and CDR2 from the germline V gene are SGHDT and YYEEEE. The CDR3 consists of 18 residues. V lost 5 bases and J lost 0, with 21 bases in between.

The source of this sequence is a man younger than 35 in good health. Some clones in this sample may be carry-over from other donors' samples. The V and J genes are TRBV5-6 and TRBJ2-1; D may be TRBD1 or TRBD2 (5 bases each). Sequencing was done on a sample of naive CD8+ T cells from PBMCs. This chain's CDR3 is CASSSASFGDLSYNEQFF. In nucleotides, the CDR3 is TGTGCCAGCAGTTCCGCCTCTTTCGGGGACCTCTCCTACAATGAGCAGTTCTTC.